This paragraph covers one T cell receptor beta chain sequence. The sample is drawn from a study of blood T cell repertoires in COVID-19. Study-wide context: Material from acute and convalescent COVID-19 was sourced from the United States, Italy and Spain. T cells, B-cell-depleted T cells, or PBMCs supplied cDNA or gDNA.

This CDR3 has 15 residues. Germline trimming cut 6 bases from V and 2 bases from J; bases unmatched to any gene: 7. The germline V gene encodes CDR1 LNHDA and CDR2 SQIVND (reference sequence). Assay: immunoSEQ multiplex PCR; the TCRdb copy retains only in-frame clones and omits some. The table includes 120,000 or so clones, approximately 81% detected once. The TCR sequence derives from a man aged 60 to 69 with acute or convalescent COVID-19. The sample comprised peripheral blood. V usage is TRBV19 and J usage is TRBJ2-7; 10 nucleotides align to TRBD1. CDR3 sequence reads: CASSLSGQGTYEQYF. Written as DNA, the CDR3 is TGTGCCAGTAGCCTTTCGGGACAGGGGACCTACGAGCAGTACTTC. Full variable domain (missing parts from reference TRBV19 and TRBJ2-7): DGGITQSPKYLFRKEGQNVTLSCEQNLNHDAMYWYRQDPGQGLRLIYYSQIVNDFQKGDIAEGYSVSREKKESFPLTVTSAQKNPTAFYLCASSLSGQGTYEQYFGPGTRLTVT.